The entry that follows covers one TCR beta chain sequence. These data are taken from a study of blood T cell repertoires in COVID-19. The CDR3 runs to 17 residues. Losses at the gene ends were 4 bases for V and 3 bases for J; bases not matched to a gene: 5. Germline-derived CDR1 and CDR2 are LNHDA and SQIVND (reference sequence). The table came from immunoSEQ multiplex PCR; TCRdb's copy has only in-frame clones and leaves some out. This sample has 150,000 or so clones; about 85% occur once, and the top ten carry roughly 5.4%. Material: peripheral blood. The gene calls are TRBV19 and TRBJ2-3, with 15 positions matching TRBD2. The receptor was derived from a woman in her 50s with COVID-19, enrolled during active disease. In DNA form, the CDR3 reads TGTGCCAGTAGTACTCTCGGACTAGCGGGGGGGACAGATACGCAGTATTTT. Translating gives CASSTLGLAGGTDTQYF.